The rows below give T cell receptor beta chains drawn from one sample of a study of cytomegalovirus exposure and HLA in healthy donors. Method: immunoSEQ multiplex PCR; TCRdb's copy keeps in-frame clones and lacks some. The repertoire holds about 120,000 clones, 55% to 75% seen once, with 3.5% to 4.5% in the top ten. The sample consisted of PBMCs. Receptors originate from a man aged 30 to 45 in good health and CMV-seronegative. CDR3s include the opening cysteine and the closing phenylalanine or tryptophan. A D gene is named only where the DNA matches it firmly. Rows give clone size only sometimes, using once, few, many, or a class for an expanded clone.

j_gene	v_gene	d_gene	abundance	CDR3aa	CDR3nt
TRBJ2-6	TRBV6-5	NA	NA	CASRRRSGANVLTF	TGTGCCAGCAGACGCAGATCTGGGGCCAACGTCCTGACTTTC
TRBJ1-4	TRBV6-5	TRBD1	few	CASRDRGLGEKLFF	TGTGCCAGCAGAGACAGGGGGCTGGGGGAAAAACTGTTTTTT
TRBJ1-1	TRBV4-2	TRBD1	once	CASSPGTVGLGGTEAFF	TGTGCCAGCAGCCCCGGGACAGTTGGGCTCGGAGGTACTGAAGCTTTCTTT
TRBJ1-2	TRBV9	NA	NA	CASSPEAF	TGTGCCAGCAGCCCGGAGGCCTTC
TRBJ1-1	TRBV7-9	NA	NA	CASSSELAFF	TGTGCCAGCAGCTCCGAACTGGCTTTCTTT
TRBJ2-7	TRBV7-2	NA	once	CASSLGFDRTYEQYF	TGTGCCAGCAGCTTAGGTTTTGACAGGACCTACGAGCAGTACTTC
TRBJ2-7	TRBV6-1	NA	NA	CASSDLGVSEQYF	TGTGCCAGCAGTGATTTGGGCGTTTCCGAGCAGTACTTC
TRBJ2-2	TRBV5-1	NA	NA	CASSGRVSGELFF	TGCGCCAGCAGCGGCAGGGTATCCGGGGAGCTGTTTTTT
TRBJ2-7	TRBV6-1	NA	NA	CASAAQGVYEQYF	TGTGCCAGCGCGGCGCAGGGTGTCTACGAGCAGTACTTC
TRBJ2-7	TRBV2	NA	NA	CASKRAPVNEQYF	TGTGCCAGCAAAAGAGCCCCGGTTAACGAGCAGTACTTC
TRBJ1-1	TRBV5-6	NA	NA	CASSSSWGVDTEAFF	TGTGCCAGCAGCTCCAGCTGGGGGGTCGACACTGAAGCTTTCTTT
TRBJ1-4	TRBV7-3	NA	NA	CASSLGPGRNEKLFF	TGTGCCAGCAGCTTAGGTCCAGGGAGGAATGAAAAACTGTTTTTT
TRBJ1-1	TRBV7-2	NA	NA	CASSLSQGVTEAFF	TGTGCCAGCAGCCTCTCTCAAGGGGTCACTGAAGCTTTCTTT
TRBJ2-2	TRBV4-1	NA	NA	CASSPYTGELFF	TGCGCCAGCAGCCCCTACACCGGGGAGCTGTTTTTT
TRBJ1-1	TRBV6-6	TRBD1	NA	CASTGQGASGTEAFF	TGTGCCAGCACCGGACAGGGGGCTTCGGGGACTGAAGCTTTCTTT
TRBJ2-3	TRBV6-4	TRBD2	few	CASSPSGGAGADTQYF	TGTGCCAGCAGTCCTAGCGGGGGGGCCGGGGCAGATACGCAGTATTTT
TRBJ2-7	TRBV19	TRBD1	NA	CASSPRRTGDEQYF	TGTGCCAGTAGCCCAAGAAGGACAGGGGACGAGCAGTACTTC
TRBJ2-7	TRBV4-1	NA	NA	CASSQDLFSVYEQYF	TGCGCCAGCAGCCAAGACCTGTTTTCCGTCTACGAGCAGTACTTC
TRBJ1-4	TRBV11-2	TRBD1	NA	CASSLGDRVGKKLFF	TGTGCCAGCAGCTTAGGGGACAGGGTGGGAAAAAAACTGTTTTTT
TRBJ2-2	TRBV19	TRBD1	NA	CASRDRGNTGELFF	TGTGCCAGTAGGGACAGGGGCAACACCGGGGAGCTGTTTTTT
TRBJ2-3	TRBV18	TRBD1	few	CASSMTGASTDTQYF	TGTGCCAGCTCAATGACAGGGGCTAGCACAGATACGCAGTATTTT
TRBJ2-5	TRBV5-1	NA	NA	CASSYDGTSETQYF	TGCGCCAGCAGCTATGACGGGACTTCCGAGACCCAGTACTTC
TRBJ2-1	TRBV6-5	TRBD2	NA	CASSPAGNEQFF	TGTGCCAGCAGCCCAGCGGGGAATGAGCAGTTCTTC
TRBJ2-3	TRBV5-1	NA	NA	CASSQSDSSLSTDTQYF	TGCGCCAGCAGCCAATCCGACTCTTCCCTTAGCACAGATACGCAGTATTTT
TRBJ2-3	TRBV2	NA	NA	CASSDFRGGSTDTQYF	TGTGCCAGCAGTGATTTTAGGGGGGGGAGCACAGATACGCAGTATTTT
TRBJ2-1	TRBV7-3	NA	NA	CASGASYNEQFF	TGTGCCAGCGGGGCTTCCTACAATGAGCAGTTCTTC
TRBJ1-2	TRBV11-2	NA	NA	CASRKQGWQSGLYGYTF	TGTGCCAGCAGAAAACAGGGCTGGCAGTCTGGACTCTATGGCTACACCTTC
TRBJ2-3	TRBV5-6	NA	few	CASSLASDTQYF	TGTGCCAGCAGCTTGGCCTCAGATACGCAGTATTTT
TRBJ2-1	TRBV7-9	TRBD2	few	CASSRRETSGGAYNEQFF	TGTGCCAGCAGCCGCCGGGAGACTAGCGGGGGGGCTTACAATGAGCAGTTCTTC
TRBJ1-2	TRBV4-1	NA	NA	CASSQVQGPYGYTF	TGCGCCAGCAGCCAAGTCCAGGGTCCCTATGGCTACACCTTC
TRBJ2-2	TRBV6-1	NA	NA	CASTRTGNTGELFF	TGTGCCAGCACCCGGACGGGAAACACCGGGGAGCTGTTTTTT
TRBJ1-2	TRBV6-5	NA	NA	CASSSRRSYGYTF	TGTGCCAGCAGTTCACGGAGGAGCTATGGCTACACCTTC
TRBJ1-6	TRBV6-4	NA	NA	CASIKLRSPLHF	TGTGCCAGCATCAAACTACGGTCACCCCTCCACTTT
TRBJ1-5	TRBV7-9	NA	NA	CSSSLSGVPQHF	TGTTCCAGCAGCTTATCAGGGGTCCCCCAGCATTTT
TRBJ1-1	TRBV6-1	NA	NA	CASSERGGTEAFF	TGTGCCAGCAGTGAGAGGGGGGGGACTGAAGCTTTCTTT
TRBJ1-5	TRBV6-1	NA	NA	CASSEGYSYNQPQHF	TGTGCCAGCAGTGAAGGGTATAGCTATAATCAGCCCCAGCATTTT
TRBJ2-3	TRBV6-6	TRBD2	NA	CASSQSSGWSDTQYF	TGTGCCAGCAGCCAATCTAGCGGGTGGAGCGATACGCAGTATTTT